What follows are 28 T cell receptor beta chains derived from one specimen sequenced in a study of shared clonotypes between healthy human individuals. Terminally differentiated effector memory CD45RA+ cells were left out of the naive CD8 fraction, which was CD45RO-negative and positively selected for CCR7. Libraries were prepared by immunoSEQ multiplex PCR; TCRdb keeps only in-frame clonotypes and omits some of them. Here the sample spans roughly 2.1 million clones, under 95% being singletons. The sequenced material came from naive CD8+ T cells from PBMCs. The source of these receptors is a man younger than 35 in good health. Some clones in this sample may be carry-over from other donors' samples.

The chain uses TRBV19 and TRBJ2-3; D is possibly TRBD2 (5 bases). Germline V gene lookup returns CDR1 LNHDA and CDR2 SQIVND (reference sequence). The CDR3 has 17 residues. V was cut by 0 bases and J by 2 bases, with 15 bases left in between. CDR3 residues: CASSIDRASLDTDTQYF. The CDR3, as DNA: TGTGCCAGTAGTATAGATCGTGCTAGCTTGGACACAGATACGCAGTATTTT.

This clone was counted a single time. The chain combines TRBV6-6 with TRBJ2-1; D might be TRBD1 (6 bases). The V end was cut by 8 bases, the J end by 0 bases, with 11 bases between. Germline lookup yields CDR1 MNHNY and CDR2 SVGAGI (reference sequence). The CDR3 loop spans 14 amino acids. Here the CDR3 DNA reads TGTGCCAGCCGCACAGGGACCTCCTACAATGAGCAGTTCTTC. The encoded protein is CASRTGTSYNEQFF.

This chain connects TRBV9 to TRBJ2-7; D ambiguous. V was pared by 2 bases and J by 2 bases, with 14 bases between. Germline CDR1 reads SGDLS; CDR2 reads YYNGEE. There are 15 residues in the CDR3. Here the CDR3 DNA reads TGTGCCAGCAGCGTCTCATCCGACTTGACCTACGAGCAGTACTTC. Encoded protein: CASSVSSDLTYEQYF.

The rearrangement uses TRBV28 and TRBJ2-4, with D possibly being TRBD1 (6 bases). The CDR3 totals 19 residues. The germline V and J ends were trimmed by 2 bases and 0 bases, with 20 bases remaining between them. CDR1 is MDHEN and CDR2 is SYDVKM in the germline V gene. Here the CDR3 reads CASSLRQGIHPLAKNIQYF. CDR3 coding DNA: TGTGCCAGCAGTTTAAGGCAGGGGATTCACCCTTTAGCCAAAAACATTCAGTACTTC.

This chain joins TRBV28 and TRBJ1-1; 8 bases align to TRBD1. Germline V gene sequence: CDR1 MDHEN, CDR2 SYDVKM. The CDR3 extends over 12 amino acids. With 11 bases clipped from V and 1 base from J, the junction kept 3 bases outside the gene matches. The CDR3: CAAGQENTEAFF. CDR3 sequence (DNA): TGTGCCGCGGGACAGGAGAACACTGAAGCTTTCTTT. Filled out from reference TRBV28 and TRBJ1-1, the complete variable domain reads DVKVTQSSRYLVKRTGEKVFLECVQDMDHENMFWYRQDPGLGLRLIYFSYDVKMKEKGDIPEGYSVSREKKERFSLILESASTNQTSMYLCAAGQENTEAFFGQGTRLTVV.

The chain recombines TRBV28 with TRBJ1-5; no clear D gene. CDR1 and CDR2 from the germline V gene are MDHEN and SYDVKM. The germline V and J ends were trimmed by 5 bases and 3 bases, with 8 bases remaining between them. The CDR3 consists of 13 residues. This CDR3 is CASSPRYNQPQHF. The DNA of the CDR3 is TGTGCCAGCAGTCCGCGATACAATCAGCCCCAGCATTTT.

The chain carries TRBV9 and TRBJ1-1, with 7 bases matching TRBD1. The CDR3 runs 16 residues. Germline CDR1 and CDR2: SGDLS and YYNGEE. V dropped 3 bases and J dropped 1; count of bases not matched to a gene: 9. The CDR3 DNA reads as TGTGCCAGCAGCGCCGGGACAGCTTTCCCGAACACTGAAGCTTTCTTT. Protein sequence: CASSAGTAFPNTEAFF.

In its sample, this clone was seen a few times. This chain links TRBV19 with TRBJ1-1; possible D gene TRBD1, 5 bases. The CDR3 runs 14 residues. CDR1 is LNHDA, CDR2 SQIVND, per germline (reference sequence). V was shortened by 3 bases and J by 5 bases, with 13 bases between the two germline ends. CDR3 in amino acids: CASSIQGGGTEAFF. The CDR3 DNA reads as TGTGCCAGTAGTATTCAGGGAGGAGGGACTGAAGCTTTCTTT.

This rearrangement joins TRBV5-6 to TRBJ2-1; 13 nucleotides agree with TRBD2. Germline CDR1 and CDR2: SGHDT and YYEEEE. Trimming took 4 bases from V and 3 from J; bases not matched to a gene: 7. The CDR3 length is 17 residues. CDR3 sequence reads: CASSQGLAGPRYNEQFF. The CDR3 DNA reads TGTGCCAGCAGCCAGGGACTAGCGGGGCCTCGCTACAATGAGCAGTTCTTC.

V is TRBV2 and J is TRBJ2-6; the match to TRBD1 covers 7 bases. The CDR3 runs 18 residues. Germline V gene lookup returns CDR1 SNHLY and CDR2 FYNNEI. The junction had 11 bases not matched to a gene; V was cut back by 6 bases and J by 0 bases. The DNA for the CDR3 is TGTGCCAGCAGCAATATACCGGGACAGCGCTCTGGGGCCAACGTCCTGACTTTC. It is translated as CASSNIPGQRSGANVLTF.

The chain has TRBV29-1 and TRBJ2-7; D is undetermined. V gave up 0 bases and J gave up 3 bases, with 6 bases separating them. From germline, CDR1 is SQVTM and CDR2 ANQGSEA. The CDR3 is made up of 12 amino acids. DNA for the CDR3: TGCAGCGTTGAAGATGCGGTCTACGAGCAGTACTTC. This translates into CSVEDAVYEQYF.

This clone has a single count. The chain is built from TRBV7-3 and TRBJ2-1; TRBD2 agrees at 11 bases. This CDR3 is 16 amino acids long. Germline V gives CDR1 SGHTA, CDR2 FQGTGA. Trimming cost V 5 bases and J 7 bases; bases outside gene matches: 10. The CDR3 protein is CASSPTSGSPRNEQFF. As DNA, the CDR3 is TGTGCCAGCAGCCCTACTAGCGGGAGCCCCAGGAATGAGCAGTTCTTC.

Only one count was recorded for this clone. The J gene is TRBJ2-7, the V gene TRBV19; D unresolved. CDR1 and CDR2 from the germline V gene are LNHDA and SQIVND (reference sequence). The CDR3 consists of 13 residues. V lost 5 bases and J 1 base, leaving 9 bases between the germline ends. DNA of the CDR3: TGTGCCAGTAGTTTGAGCCGGTCCTACGAGCAGTACTTC. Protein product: CASSLSRSYEQYF.

The CDR3 is CASSHGRREGLYEQYF. The CDR3 bases are TGCGCCAGCAGCCATGGTCGCAGGGAGGGCCTCTACGAGCAGTACTTC. The chain combines TRBV4-3 with TRBJ2-7, with TRBD2 matching over 7 bases. With V trimmed by 3 bases and J by 3 bases, 11 bases remained unmatched. CDR1 is LGHNA, CDR2 YSLEER, per germline. This CDR3 has 16 residues.

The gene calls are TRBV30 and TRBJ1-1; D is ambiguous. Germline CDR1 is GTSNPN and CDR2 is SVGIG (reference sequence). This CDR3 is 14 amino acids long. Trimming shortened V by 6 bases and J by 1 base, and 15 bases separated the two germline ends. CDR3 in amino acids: CACPDGVGNTEAFF. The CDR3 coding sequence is TGTGCCTGCCCCGATGGGGTGGGGAACACTGAAGCTTTCTTT.

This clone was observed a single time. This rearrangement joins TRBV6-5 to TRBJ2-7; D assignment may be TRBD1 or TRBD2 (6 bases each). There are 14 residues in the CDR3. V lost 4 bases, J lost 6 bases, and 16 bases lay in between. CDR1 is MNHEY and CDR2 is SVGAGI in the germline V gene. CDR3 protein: CASSSRRGPGEQYF. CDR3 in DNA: TGTGCCAGCAGTTCCCGCCGGGGGCCGGGCGAGCAGTACTTC.

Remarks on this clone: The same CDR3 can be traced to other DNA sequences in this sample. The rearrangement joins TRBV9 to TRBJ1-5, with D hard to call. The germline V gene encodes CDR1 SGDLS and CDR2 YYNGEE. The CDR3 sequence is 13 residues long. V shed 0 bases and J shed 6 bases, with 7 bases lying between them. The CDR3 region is CASSVGSSQPQHF. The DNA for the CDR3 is TGTGCCAGCAGCGTAGGATCGAGTCAGCCCCAGCATTTT.

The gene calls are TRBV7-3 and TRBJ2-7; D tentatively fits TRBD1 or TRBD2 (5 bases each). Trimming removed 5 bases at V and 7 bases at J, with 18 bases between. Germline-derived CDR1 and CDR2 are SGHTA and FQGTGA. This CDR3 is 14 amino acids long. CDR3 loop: CASSATAGTGEQYF. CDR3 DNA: TGTGCCAGCAGCGCGACGGCCGGGACCGGAGAGCAGTACTTC.

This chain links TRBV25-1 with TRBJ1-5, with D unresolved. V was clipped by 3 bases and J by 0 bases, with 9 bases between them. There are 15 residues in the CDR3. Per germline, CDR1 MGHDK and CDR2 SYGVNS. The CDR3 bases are TGTGCCAGCAGTGAGGTAGAATATAGCAATCAGCCCCAGCATTTT. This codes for CASSEVEYSNQPQHF.

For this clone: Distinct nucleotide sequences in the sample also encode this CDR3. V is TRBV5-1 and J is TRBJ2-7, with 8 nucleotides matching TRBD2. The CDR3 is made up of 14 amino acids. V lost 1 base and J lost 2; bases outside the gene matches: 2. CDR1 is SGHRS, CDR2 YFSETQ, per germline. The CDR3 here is CASSLRGGPYEQYF. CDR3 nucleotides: TGCGCCAGCAGCTTGCGCGGGGGGCCCTACGAGCAGTACTTC.

CDR3 DNA sequence: TGCGCCAGCAGCCCCGGACTAGCGGGAGTAGATGAGACCCAGTACTTC. This codes for CASSPGLAGVDETQYF. The rearrangement uses TRBV4-1 and TRBJ2-5; the match to TRBD2 covers 13 bases. There are 16 residues in the CDR3. The ends lost 4 bases at V and 5 bases at J; junction bases unmatched: 7. CDR1 and CDR2 (germline): MGHRA, YSYEKL.

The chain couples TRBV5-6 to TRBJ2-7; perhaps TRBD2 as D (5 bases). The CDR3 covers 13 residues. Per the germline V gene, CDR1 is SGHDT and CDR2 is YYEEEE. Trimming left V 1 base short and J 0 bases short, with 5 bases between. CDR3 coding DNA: TGTGCCAGCAGCTTGCGGGGCTCCTACGAGCAGTACTTC. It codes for CASSLRGSYEQYF.

As DNA, the CDR3 is TGTGCCAGCTCACCCCTGGGGCAAAATCAGCCCCAGCATTTT. It codes for CASSPLGQNQPQHF. The gene calls are TRBV18 and TRBJ1-5, with D maybe TRBD1 (5 bases). V was shortened by 3 bases and J by 4 bases, with 10 bases between the two germline ends. The CDR3 has 14 residues. Looked up from germline, CDR1 is KGHSH and CDR2 is LQKENI.

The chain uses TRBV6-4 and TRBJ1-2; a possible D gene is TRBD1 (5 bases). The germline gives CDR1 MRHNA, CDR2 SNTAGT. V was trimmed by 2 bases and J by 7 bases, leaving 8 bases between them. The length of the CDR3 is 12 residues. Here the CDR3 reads CASSDGTVGYTF. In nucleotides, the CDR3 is TGTGCCAGCAGTGACGGGACGGTTGGCTACACCTTC.

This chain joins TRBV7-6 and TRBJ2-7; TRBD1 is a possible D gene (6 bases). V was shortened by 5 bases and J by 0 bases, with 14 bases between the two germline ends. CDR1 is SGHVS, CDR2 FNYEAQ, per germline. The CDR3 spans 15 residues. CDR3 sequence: CASSPRQGSSYEQYF. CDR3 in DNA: TGTGCCAGCAGCCCCAGGCAGGGGAGCTCCTACGAGCAGTACTTC.

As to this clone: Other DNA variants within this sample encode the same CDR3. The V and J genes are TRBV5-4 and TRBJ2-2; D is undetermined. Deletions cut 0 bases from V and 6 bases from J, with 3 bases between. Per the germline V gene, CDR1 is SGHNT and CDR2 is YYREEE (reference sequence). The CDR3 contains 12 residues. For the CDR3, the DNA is TGTGCCAGCAGCTTGGGGTCCGGGGAGCTGTTTTTT. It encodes CASSLGSGELFF. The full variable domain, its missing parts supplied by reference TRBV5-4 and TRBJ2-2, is ETGVTQSPTHLIKTRGQQVTLRCSSQSGHNTVSWYQQALGQGPQFIFQYYREEENGRGNFPPRFSGLQFPNYSSELNVNALELDDSALYLCASSLGSGELFFGEGSRLTVL.

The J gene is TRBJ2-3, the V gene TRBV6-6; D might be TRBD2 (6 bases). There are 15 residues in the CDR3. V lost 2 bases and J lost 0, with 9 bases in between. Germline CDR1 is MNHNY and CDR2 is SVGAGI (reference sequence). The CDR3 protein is CASSYGSGSTDTQYF. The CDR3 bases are TGTGCCAGCAGTTACGGCAGCGGGAGCACAGATACGCAGTATTTT.

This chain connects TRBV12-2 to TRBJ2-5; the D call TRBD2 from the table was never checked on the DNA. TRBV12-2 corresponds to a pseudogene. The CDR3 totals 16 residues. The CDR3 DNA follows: TGTGCAACCTCCTCCCTAGGTGCGGGGCCCGTATCGTCCCAGTACTTC. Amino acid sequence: CATSSLGAGPVSSQYF.